The 13 T cell receptor beta chains presented below share a single source sample, sequenced in a study of control samples from healthy donors and cancer patients. Clones were sequenced by immunoSEQ multiplex PCR, and TCRdb holds only the in-frame ones, with some missing. The table has 150,000 to 200,000 clones, about 90% seen once; the top ten hold more than 1.5%. What was sequenced was blood. The receptors derive from a young man in good health.

J is TRBJ1-5 and V is TRBV14; maybe TRBD1 (6 bases). Germline-derived CDR1 and CDR2 are SGHDN and FVKESK. The length of the CDR3 is 18 residues. Trimming pared 0 bases from V and 0 bases from J, leaving 15 bases between. CDR3 sequence reads: CASSQEIHRDPSNQPQHF. The CDR3 DNA reads as TGTGCCAGCAGCCAAGAGATTCACAGGGACCCTAGCAATCAGCCCCAGCATTTT.

This chain links TRBV9 with TRBJ1-2, with D unclear. This CDR3 has 14 amino acids. Germline V lookup: CDR1 SGDLS, CDR2 YYNGEE. V lost 4 bases, J lost 3 bases, and 13 bases lay in between. CDR3 sequence reads: CASSSETLDYGYTF. The CDR3 DNA is TGTGCCAGCAGCTCCGAGACGCTTGACTATGGCTACACCTTC. Together with reference TRBV9 and TRBJ1-2, the CDR3 gives the full variable domain: DSGVTQTPKHLITATGQRVTLRCSPRSGDLSVYWYQQSLDQGLQFLIQYYNGEERAKGNILERFSAQQFPDLHSELNLSSLELGDSALYFCASSSETLDYGYTFGSGTRLTVV.

The chain employs TRBV5-1 and TRBJ1-6; TRBD1 aligns across 10 bases. The CDR3 spans 14 residues. Germline CDR1 SGHRS, CDR2 YFSETQ. Losses at the gene ends were 6 bases for V and 7 bases for J; bases not matched to a gene: 4. In DNA form, the CDR3 reads TGCGCCAGCAACCTGGGACAGGGGAATTCACCCCTCCACTTT. It specifies CASNLGQGNSPLHF.

The chain recombines TRBV5-5 with TRBJ1-2; D not certain. This CDR3 is 17 amino acids long. Germline V CDR1 and CDR2: SGHKS, YYEKEE (reference sequence). V shed 4 bases and J shed 4 bases, with 23 bases lying between them. DNA for the CDR3: TGTGCCAGCAGCGCATACCTAGGCGTGGAGCCGTCCTATGGCTACACCTTC. Translating gives CASSAYLGVEPSYGYTF.

J is TRBJ1-3 and V is TRBV6-5; TRBD1 agrees at 9 bases. This CDR3 comprises 14 residues. The J segment lost 3 bases and the V segment lost 8 bases, leaving 5 bases of the junction unmatched. The germline gives CDR1 MNHEY, CDR2 SVGAGI. The CDR3 bases are TGTGCCAGCGCCCGGACAGGGGTTGGAAACACCATATATTTT. This codes for CASARTGVGNTIYF.

This clone has only a few counts. An end of the junction does not agree with germline; a read error may underlie this. This chain uses TRBV5-4 with TRBJ2-7; tentatively, D is TRBD1 or TRBD2 (6 bases each). The CDR3 runs 16 residues. Germline V gene data show CDR1 as SGHNT and CDR2 as YYREEE (reference sequence). The CDR3 here is CASSLGFGGRRDEQYF. In DNA form, the CDR3 reads TGTGCCAGCAGTTTGGGGTTTGGGGGCCGGAGGGACGAGCAGTACTTC. The variable domain in full, with the rest retrieved from reference TRBV5-4 and TRBJ2-7, is ETGVTQSPTHLIKTRGQQVTLRCSSQSGHNTVSWYQQALGQGPQFIFQYYREEENGRGNFPPRFSGLQFPNYSSELNVNALELDDSALYLCASSLGFGGRRDEQYFGPGTRLTVT.

The J gene is TRBJ2-5, the V gene TRBV5-4; no definite D call. Germline V gene sequence: CDR1 SGHNT, CDR2 YYREEE (reference sequence). V was shortened by 0 bases and J by 2 bases, with 8 bases between the two germline ends. This CDR3 region has 14 residues. The CDR3 DNA sequence: TGTGCCAGCAGCTTGGCGGCAGTACAAGAGACCCAGTACTTC. As protein: CASSLAAVQETQYF.

This chain connects TRBV2 to TRBJ1-2, with a weak D call TRBD1 (5 bases). CDR1 is SNHLY, CDR2 FYNNEI, per germline. This CDR3 region has 17 residues. The ends were cut back, 2 bases at V and 6 bases at J, with 22 bases in the middle. CDR3 protein: CASSELRPQLGLNGYTF. The CDR3 region has the DNA TGTGCCAGCAGTGAACTTCGGCCCCAGTTGGGGCTGAATGGCTACACCTTC.

The V and J genes are TRBV7-2 and TRBJ2-2, with TRBD2 matching 8 bases. Germline CDR1 and CDR2: SGHTA and FQGNSA. The trim removed 1 base at V and 2 bases at J, leaving 0 bases unmatched. CDR3 size: 15 residues. CDR3 loop: CASSLGTSNTGELFF. CDR3 DNA: TGTGCCAGCAGCTTAGGGACTAGCAACACCGGGGAGCTGTTTTTT.

The CDR3 region has the DNA TGTGCCAGCAGTTACGATGGGACAGGATCCTACAATGAGCAGTTCTTC. It specifies CASSYDGTGSYNEQFF. V gene TRBV6-2 or TRBV6-3 combines with J gene TRBJ2-1, with 8 bases aligning to TRBD1. In germline, CDR1 is MNHEY, CDR2 SVGEGT. The CDR3 runs to 16 residues. The V gene end was trimmed by 2 bases and the J gene end by 1 base; junction bases not matched to a gene: 4.

The chain links TRBV5-1 to TRBJ2-5; D might be TRBD2 (7 bases). Germline V gene sequence: CDR1 SGHRS, CDR2 YFSETQ. With 3 bases removed from V and 3 bases from J, the gap between germline ends came to 15 bases. The CDR3 is 15 residues long. Here the CDR3 DNA reads TGCGCCAGCAGCTACTCTGGGGGGGCCGAAGAGACCCAGTACTTC. Translation: CASSYSGGAEETQYF.

The chain employs TRBV29-1 and TRBJ2-5; D not resolved. CDR1 SQVTM and CDR2 ANQGSEA come from the germline V gene. There are 10 residues in the CDR3. The ends were cut back, 6 bases at V and 0 bases at J, with 2 bases in the middle. The CDR3: CSVHQETQYF. For the CDR3, the DNA is TGCAGCGTGCACCAAGAGACCCAGTACTTC.

The CDR3 here is CASSPRGSGGVGEQFF. The CDR3 nucleotides read TGTGCCAGCAGCCCCCGAGGGAGCGGGGGGGTCGGTGAGCAGTTCTTC. V and J are TRBV11-2 and TRBJ2-1; 10 positions match TRBD2. CDR1 is SGHAT and CDR2 is FQNNGV in the germline V gene. The trim removed 5 bases at V and 9 bases at J, leaving 13 bases unmatched. The CDR3 contains 16 residues.